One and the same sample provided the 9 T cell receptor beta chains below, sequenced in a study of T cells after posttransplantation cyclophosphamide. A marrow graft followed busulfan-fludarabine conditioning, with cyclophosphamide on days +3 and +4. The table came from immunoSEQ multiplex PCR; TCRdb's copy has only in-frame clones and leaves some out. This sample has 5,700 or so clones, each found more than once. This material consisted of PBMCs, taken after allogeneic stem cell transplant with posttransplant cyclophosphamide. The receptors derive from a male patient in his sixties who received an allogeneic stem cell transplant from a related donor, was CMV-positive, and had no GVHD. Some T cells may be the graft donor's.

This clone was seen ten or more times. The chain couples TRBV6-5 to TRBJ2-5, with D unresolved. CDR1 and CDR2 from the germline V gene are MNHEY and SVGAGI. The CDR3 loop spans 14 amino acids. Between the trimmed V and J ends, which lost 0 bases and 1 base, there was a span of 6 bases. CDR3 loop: CASSYSPSQETQYF. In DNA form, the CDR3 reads TGTGCCAGCAGTTACTCGCCCAGCCAAGAGACCCAGTACTTC.

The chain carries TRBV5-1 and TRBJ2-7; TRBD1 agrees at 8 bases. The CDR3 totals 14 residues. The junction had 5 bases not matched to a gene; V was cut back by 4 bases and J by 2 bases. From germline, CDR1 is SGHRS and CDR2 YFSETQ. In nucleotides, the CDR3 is TGCGCCAGCAGCCCGACAGGGGTAGCCTACGAGCAGTACTTC. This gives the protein CASSPTGVAYEQYF.

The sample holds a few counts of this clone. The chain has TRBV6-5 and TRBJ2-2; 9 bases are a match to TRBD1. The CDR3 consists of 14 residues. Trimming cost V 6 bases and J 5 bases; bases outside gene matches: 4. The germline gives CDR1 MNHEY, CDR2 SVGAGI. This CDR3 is CASRGQGFTGELFF. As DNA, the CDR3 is TGTGCCAGCAGAGGACAGGGGTTTACCGGGGAGCTGTTTTTT.

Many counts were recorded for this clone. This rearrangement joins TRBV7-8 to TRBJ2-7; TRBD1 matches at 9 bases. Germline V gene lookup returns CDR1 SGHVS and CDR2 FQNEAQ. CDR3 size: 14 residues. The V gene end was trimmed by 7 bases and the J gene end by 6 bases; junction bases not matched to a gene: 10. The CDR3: CASNPLGTGSEQYF. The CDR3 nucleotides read TGTGCCAGCAACCCTCTGGGGACAGGGAGCGAGCAGTACTTC.

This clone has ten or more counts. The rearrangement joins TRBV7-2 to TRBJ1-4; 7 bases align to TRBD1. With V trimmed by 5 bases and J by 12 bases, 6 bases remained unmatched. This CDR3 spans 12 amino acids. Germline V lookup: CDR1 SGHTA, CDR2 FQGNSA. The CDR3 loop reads CASSETGVELFF. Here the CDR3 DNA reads TGTGCCAGCAGCGAAACAGGGGTTGAACTGTTTTTT.

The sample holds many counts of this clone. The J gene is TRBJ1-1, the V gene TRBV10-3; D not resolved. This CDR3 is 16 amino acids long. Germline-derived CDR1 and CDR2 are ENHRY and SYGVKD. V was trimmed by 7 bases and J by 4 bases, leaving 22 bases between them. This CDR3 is CAITVDTTARPTEAFF. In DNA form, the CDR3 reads TGTGCCATCACCGTCGACACCACCGCCCGACCCACTGAAGCTTTCTTT.

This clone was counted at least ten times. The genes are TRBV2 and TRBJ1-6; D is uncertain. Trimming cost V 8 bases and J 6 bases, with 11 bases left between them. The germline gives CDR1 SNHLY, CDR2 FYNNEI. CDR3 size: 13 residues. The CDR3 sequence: CASEGGSNSPLHF. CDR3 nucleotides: TGTGCCAGCGAGGGTGGGAGTAATTCACCCCTCCACTTT. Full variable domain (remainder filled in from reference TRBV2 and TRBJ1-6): EPEVTQTPSHQVTQMGQEVILRCVPISNHLYFYWYRQILGQKVEFLVSFYNNEISEKSEIFDDQFSVERPDGSNFTLKIRSTKLEDSAMYFCASEGGSNSPLHFGNGTRLTVT.

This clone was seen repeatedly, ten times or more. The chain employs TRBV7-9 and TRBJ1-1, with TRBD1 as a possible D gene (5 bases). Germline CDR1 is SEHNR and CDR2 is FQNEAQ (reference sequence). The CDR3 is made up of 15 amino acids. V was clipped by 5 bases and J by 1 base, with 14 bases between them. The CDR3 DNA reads TGTGCCAGCAGCCCACACAGGAATCCGAACACTGAAGCTTTCTTT. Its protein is CASSPHRNPNTEAFF.

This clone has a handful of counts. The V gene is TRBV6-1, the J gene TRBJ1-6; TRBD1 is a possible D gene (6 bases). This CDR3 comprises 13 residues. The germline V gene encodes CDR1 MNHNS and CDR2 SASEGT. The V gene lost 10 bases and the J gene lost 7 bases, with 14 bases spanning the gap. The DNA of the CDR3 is TGTGCCACCCGCCCGACAGGCAATTCACCCCTCCACTTT. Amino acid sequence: CATRPTGNSPLHF.